A single sample is the source of the 27 T cell receptor beta chains below, sequenced in a study of T cell responses to AZD1222 COVID-19 vaccine. The method was immunoSEQ multiplex PCR; TCRdb's version includes in-frame clones alone and lacks a portion of them. This table holds about 120,000 clones, about 82% found once. The input for sequencing was peripheral blood, taken 28 days after the second AZD1222 dose. Receptors were obtained from an adult who received the AZD1222 COVID-19 vaccine.

This clone was found once. The chain links TRBV27 to TRBJ2-7; 9 nucleotides match TRBD2. The V and J ends lost 3 bases and 3 bases, in that order; junction bases with no gene match: 6. CDR1 MNHEY and CDR2 SMNVEV come from the germline V gene (reference sequence). This CDR3 region has 15 residues. CDR3 sequence reads: CASSFLAGLNYEQYF. CDR3 nucleotides: TGTGCCAGCAGTTTTCTAGCGGGGCTCAACTACGAGCAGTACTTC.

The chain combines TRBV7-3 with TRBJ2-1; 9 bases align to TRBD2. CDR1 SGHTA and CDR2 FQGTGA come from the germline V gene. CDR3 size: 14 residues. J was trimmed by 7 bases and V by 5 bases; bases with no gene match: 6. The chain's CDR3 is CASSISGSANEQFF. The CDR3 nucleotides are TGTGCCAGCAGCATTAGCGGGAGCGCTAATGAGCAGTTCTTC.

The chain is built from TRBV11-2 and TRBJ2-5, with a possible D match to TRBD1 (5 bases). This CDR3 contains 17 residues. Trimming shortened V by 4 bases and J by 1 base, and 19 bases separated the two germline ends. Germline V gene data show CDR1 as SGHAT and CDR2 as FQNNGV. CDR3 loop: CASSSDRETTFQETQYF. CDR3 nucleotides: TGTGCCAGCAGCTCCGACAGAGAGACGACTTTCCAAGAGACCCAGTACTTC.

The CDR3 nucleotides read TGTGCCAGCAGCTTGCAAGGGCTTTGGGATCAGCCCCAGCATTTT. Its protein product is CASSLQGLWDQPQHF. The chain has TRBV5-6 and TRBJ1-5; no clear D gene. V dropped 1 base and J dropped 5 bases, with 13 bases sitting between them. Germline values: CDR1 SGHDT, CDR2 YYEEEE. The CDR3 is 15 residues long. Filled out from reference TRBV5-6 and TRBJ1-5, the complete variable domain reads DAGVTQSPTHLIKTRGQQVTLRCSPKSGHDTVSWYQQALGQGPQFIFQYYEEEERQRGNFPDRFSGHQFPNYSSELNVNALLLGDSALYLCASSLQGLWDQPQHFGDGTRLSIL.

The V call is TRBV4-3, the J call TRBJ1-2; D is ambiguous. The ends were cut back, 0 bases at V and 6 bases at J, with 11 bases in the middle. Germline loops: CDR1 LGHNA, CDR2 YSLEER. The CDR3 consists of 14 residues. CDR3 in DNA: TGCGCCAGCAGCCAAGAGCCCGTGACAAATGGCTACACCTTC. Amino acids: CASSQEPVTNGYTF.

The rearrangement joins TRBV5-1 to TRBJ1-1, with D uncertain. V gave up 5 bases and J gave up 2 bases, with 19 bases separating them. The CDR3 extends over 16 amino acids. CDR1 and CDR2 from the germline V gene are SGHRS and YFSETQ. The CDR3 region has the DNA TGCGCCAGCAGTTTGCTGCCCGGCGCGGATAACACTGAAGCTTTCTTT. This sequence encodes CASSLLPGADNTEAFF.

V is TRBV28 and J is TRBJ1-5; 11 bases agree with TRBD1. Trimming took 6 bases from V and 3 from J; bases not matched to a gene: 7. Germline lookup yields CDR1 MDHEN and CDR2 SYDVKM. The CDR3 sequence is 16 residues long. This chain's CDR3 is CASRLGTGGANQPQHF. CDR3 DNA sequence: TGTGCCAGCAGGCTGGGGACAGGGGGTGCCAATCAGCCCCAGCATTTT.

The V call is TRBV6-5, the J call TRBJ1-2; D is undetermined. CDR1 MNHEY and CDR2 SVGAGI come from the germline V gene. This CDR3 spans 13 amino acids. The V and J ends lost 4 bases and 7 bases respectively, with 13 bases between them. The CDR3 is CASSSVSGIGYTF. CDR3 in DNA: TGTGCCAGCAGTTCCGTCTCAGGTATTGGCTACACCTTC.

The chain combines TRBV4-1 with TRBJ2-4; D is unclear. Looked up from germline, CDR1 is MGHRA and CDR2 is YSYEKL. The CDR3 has 15 residues. V gave up 0 bases and J gave up 0 bases, with 6 bases separating them. The CDR3 protein is CASSQDQLAKNIQYF. The CDR3 DNA reads as TGCGCCAGCAGCCAAGACCAGTTAGCCAAAAACATTCAGTACTTC.

The chain employs TRBV19 and TRBJ1-6; 8 bases line up with TRBD1. Germline CDR1 reads LNHDA; CDR2 reads SQIVND (reference sequence). CDR3 length equals 16 residues. V lost 4 bases, J lost 13 bases, and 15 bases stayed unmatched. CDR3 nucleotide sequence: TGTGCCAGTAGTACCCGAGGACAGGGCGGCGAAGTGCCCCTCCACTTT. It yields the protein CASSTRGQGGEVPLHF. The variable domain in full, completed from reference TRBV19 and TRBJ1-6, reads DGGITQSPKYLFRKEGQNVTLSCEQNLNHDAMYWYRQDPGQGLRLIYYSQIVNDFQKGDIAEGYSVSREKKESFPLTVTSAQKNPTAFYLCASSTRGQGGEVPLHFGNGTRLTVT.

This chain joins TRBV9 and TRBJ2-5; D is unresolved. Germline V lookup: CDR1 SGDLS, CDR2 YYNGEE. The CDR3 length is 14 residues. V lost 0 bases to trimming and J lost 1 base, with 7 bases between them. The CDR3 loop reads CASSVAGSQETQYF. The CDR3 DNA reads as TGTGCCAGCAGCGTAGCGGGCAGCCAAGAGACCCAGTACTTC.

This chain links TRBV10-2 with TRBJ1-6, with 9 bases matching TRBD1. V lost 8 bases, J lost 7 bases, and 6 bases stayed unmatched. Germline CDR1 reads WSHSY; CDR2 reads SAAADI. This CDR3 spans 14 amino acids. CDR3 in DNA: TGCGCCAGCTTCGGCGGGACAGGGAATTCACCCCTCCACTTT. Translating it yields CASFGGTGNSPLHF.

This sequence joins TRBV7-8 and TRBJ1-3; tentative D call: TRBD1 (5 bases). Trimming removed 6 bases at V and 4 bases at J, with 13 bases between. Germline values: CDR1 SGHVS, CDR2 FQNEAQ. The CDR3 is 14 residues long. For the CDR3, the DNA is TGTGCCAGCAGGGGCTCCGGGGGGGGAAACACCATATATTTT. Translated, it gives CASRGSGGGNTIYF.

In this sample, this clone turned up a few times. The rearrangement links TRBV28 to TRBJ2-1; perhaps TRBD1 as D (8 bases). This CDR3 region has 16 residues. Germline loops: CDR1 MDHEN, CDR2 SYDVKM. The V and J ends lost 6 bases and 0 bases respectively, with 15 bases between them. The CDR3 nucleotides read TGTGCCAGCAGCCCAGCGGGACAGGTCTCCTACAATGAGCAGTTCTTC. This encodes CASSPAGQVSYNEQFF.

In this sample, this clone turned up once. The chain carries TRBV19 and TRBJ2-3; possible D gene TRBD1, 6 bases. The V gene's germline CDR1 is LNHDA and CDR2 SQIVND (reference sequence). This CDR3 contains 11 residues. Trimming removed 7 bases from V and 5 bases from J, with 7 bases in between. CDR3 region: CASTRGDTQYF. The CDR3 bases are TGTGCCAGTACCAGGGGAGATACGCAGTATTTT.

This sequence joins TRBV4-2 and TRBJ1-1, with D unclear. Deletions cut 0 bases from V and 0 bases from J, with 14 bases between. The CDR3 runs to 17 residues. Germline V gene lookup returns CDR1 LGHNA and CDR2 YNFKEQ. CDR3 protein: CASSQDLYGYLNTEAFF. The CDR3 DNA is TGTGCCAGCAGCCAAGATCTGTACGGATACTTGAACACTGAAGCTTTCTTT.

The chain uses TRBV10-3 and TRBJ1-1; D is unclear. Germline V CDR1 and CDR2: ENHRY, SYGVKD. V lost 6 bases, J lost 4 bases, and 9 bases lay in between. The CDR3 runs 12 residues. CDR3 loop: CAIRAEGTEAFF. The CDR3 nucleotides read TGTGCCATCAGGGCGGAGGGCACTGAAGCTTTCTTT.

The chain links TRBV3-1 (or the pseudogene TRBV3-2) to TRBJ2-7; 7 nucleotides agree with TRBD2. Germline V CDR1 and CDR2: LGHDT, YNNKEL (reference sequence). This CDR3 has 14 residues. Losses at the gene ends were 3 bases for V and 2 bases for J; bases not matched to a gene: 4. CDR3 sequence: CASSHPGRTYEQYF. CDR3 coding DNA: TGTGCCAGCAGCCATCCCGGGAGGACCTACGAGCAGTACTTC.

This clone showed up just a few times. This sequence joins TRBV6-2 or TRBV6-3 and TRBJ1-5, with 8 bases aligning to TRBD1. Germline assignment: CDR1 MNHEY and CDR2 SVGEGT. The CDR3 loop spans 14 amino acids. With 6 bases clipped from V and 6 bases from J, the junction kept 7 bases outside the gene matches. In DNA form, the CDR3 reads TGTGCCAGCAGCCGACAGGGGCCTGTTCAGCCCCAGCATTTT. Translated, it gives CASSRQGPVQPQHF.

The chain joins TRBV2 to TRBJ1-4, with unresolved D. The V and J ends lost 6 bases and 8 bases respectively, with 25 bases between them. The CDR3 totals 17 residues. CDR1 SNHLY and CDR2 FYNNEI come from the germline V gene. CDR3 bases: TGTGCCAGCAGCAATCTTCCGACGGCCGGAGTTGGAGAAAAACTGTTTTTT. It specifies CASSNLPTAGVGEKLFF.

The V gene is TRBV5-1, the J gene TRBJ2-3; TRBD1 is a possible D gene (5 bases). Trimming shortened V by 4 bases and J by 0 bases, and 15 bases separated the two germline ends. The germline V gene has CDR1 SGHRS and CDR2 YFSETQ. This CDR3 has 16 amino acids. The CDR3 DNA is TGCGCCAGCAGCCCATTGACAGTGACTAGCACAGATACGCAGTATTTT. Translating it yields CASSPLTVTSTDTQYF.

The V call is TRBV7-5, the J call TRBJ2-2; TRBD1 was called by the table and not checked on the DNA. TRBV7-5 is flagged as a pseudogene. The CDR3 spans 16 residues. Here the CDR3 DNA reads TGTGTCAGAACCTGGTGCGGGACAGCTAACACCGGGGAGCTGTTTTTT. Protein: CVRTWCGTANTGELFF.

DNA of the CDR3: TGTGCCAGCAGTTTACCGGGTCCGATATACGAGCAGTACTTC. This gives the protein CASSLPGPIYEQYF. The chain has TRBV28 and TRBJ2-7; no definite D call. Germline assignment: CDR1 MDHEN and CDR2 SYDVKM. There are 14 residues in the CDR3. The germline V and J ends were trimmed by 2 bases and 4 bases, with 12 bases remaining between them. The variable domain in full, with the rest retrieved from reference TRBV28 and TRBJ2-7, is DVKVTQSSRYLVKRTGEKVFLECVQDMDHENMFWYRQDPGLGLRLIYFSYDVKMKEKGDIPEGYSVSREKKERFSLILESASTNQTSMYLCASSLPGPIYEQYFGPGTRLTVT.

This rearrangement joins TRBV5-1 to TRBJ2-5; 12 bases agree with TRBD1. This CDR3 contains 16 residues. Germline V gene data show CDR1 as SGHRS and CDR2 as YFSETQ. V shed 4 bases, J shed 5 bases, and the junction held 9 bases outside the gene matches. CDR3 DNA: TGCGCCAGCAGCCCGGGACAGGGGGCCCTTGGGGAGACCCAGTACTTC. Translated, it gives CASSPGQGALGETQYF.

With respect to this clone: At one end, the junction sequence differs from germline, possibly due to a read error. The V gene is TRBV3-1 (or the pseudogene TRBV3-2), the J gene TRBJ1-4; no clear D. This CDR3 is 13 amino acids long. From germline, CDR1 is LGHDT and CDR2 YNNKEL (reference sequence). CDR3 amino acids: CASSQVPLGPRIF. The CDR3 region has the DNA TGTGCCAGCAGCCAAGTTCCCCTCGGGCCGCGTATTTTT.

This clone was seen a single time. The chain employs TRBV5-8 and TRBJ1-6, with a possible D match to TRBD1 (5 bases). The germline V gene encodes CDR1 SGHTS and CDR2 YDEGEE. The CDR3 is made up of 15 amino acids. V was trimmed by 0 bases and J by 11 bases, leaving 15 bases between them. This CDR3 is CASSLGVGLQAPLHF. As DNA, the CDR3 is TGTGCCAGCAGCTTGGGGGTTGGTTTACAGGCACCCCTCCACTTT.

The chain is built from TRBV4-1 and TRBJ1-2, with 7 bases matching TRBD1. V was clipped by 0 bases and J by 2 bases; unmatched bases: 6. Germline lookup yields CDR1 MGHRA and CDR2 YSYEKL. The CDR3 spans 16 residues. The CDR3 DNA reads TGCGCCAGCAGCCAAGATGAGGGCAGGGGGAACTATGGCTACACCTTC. Encoded protein: CASSQDEGRGNYGYTF.